What follows are 2 T cell receptor beta chains derived from one specimen sequenced in a study of control samples from healthy donors and cancer patients. TCRdb's copy holds only in-frame clones and misses some; the assay was immunoSEQ multiplex PCR. The data hold about 120,000 clones, with 90% to 95% observed a single time. Sequenced material: blood. These receptors were taken from a woman between 18 and 29 years old in good health.

This clone occurred once. The J gene is TRBJ1-1, the V gene TRBV25-1; 11 positions agree with TRBD1. This CDR3 spans 15 amino acids. The junction had 10 bases not matched to a gene; V was cut back by 4 bases and J by 9 bases. Germline V gives CDR1 MGHDK, CDR2 SYGVNS. CDR3 sequence reads: CASSGGWDRGNQAFF. For the CDR3, the DNA is TGTGCCAGCAGTGGTGGTTGGGACAGGGGGAATCAAGCTTTCTTT.

V is TRBV7-9 and J is TRBJ2-3; D unclear. Germline values: CDR1 SEHNR, CDR2 FQNEAQ (reference sequence). V lost 2 bases, J lost 2 bases, and 5 bases lay in between. The CDR3 spans 13 residues. The CDR3 loop is CASSLQNTDTQYF. In DNA, the CDR3 is TGTGCCAGCAGCTTACAAAACACAGATACGCAGTATTTT.